In its sample, the clone carrying this T cell receptor (beta chain) was seen many times. The CDR3 runs to 17 residues. Germline V lookup: CDR1 LGHDT, CDR2 YNNKEL (reference sequence). V trimming: 1 base; J trimming: 2 bases; junction bases outside the gene matches: 9. The data were obtained in a study of early T cells in non-severe SARS-CoV-2 infection. Study-level background: Unsorted whole blood bulk RNA was sequenced, with unpaired chains.

Individual cDNA molecules received unique molecular identifiers during library preparation. A single record per CDR3 protein comes from TCRdb applying MiXCR to the 5' RACE reads. The sample lists 35,000 to 45,000 distinct CDR3 sequences, 6.8% seen once, with under 30% in the top ten. This specimen consisted of whole blood, obtained at baseline. The receptor comes from an adult who was a healthcare worker with PCR-confirmed SARS-CoV-2 infection or an uninfected control (not recorded which). This chain connects TRBV3-1 to TRBJ2-3, with 7 bases fitting TRBD2. As DNA, the CDR3 is TGTGCCAGCAGCCAAGCTAAGGGACTAACCACCACAGATACGCAGTATTTT. It translates to CASSQAKGLTTTDTQYF.